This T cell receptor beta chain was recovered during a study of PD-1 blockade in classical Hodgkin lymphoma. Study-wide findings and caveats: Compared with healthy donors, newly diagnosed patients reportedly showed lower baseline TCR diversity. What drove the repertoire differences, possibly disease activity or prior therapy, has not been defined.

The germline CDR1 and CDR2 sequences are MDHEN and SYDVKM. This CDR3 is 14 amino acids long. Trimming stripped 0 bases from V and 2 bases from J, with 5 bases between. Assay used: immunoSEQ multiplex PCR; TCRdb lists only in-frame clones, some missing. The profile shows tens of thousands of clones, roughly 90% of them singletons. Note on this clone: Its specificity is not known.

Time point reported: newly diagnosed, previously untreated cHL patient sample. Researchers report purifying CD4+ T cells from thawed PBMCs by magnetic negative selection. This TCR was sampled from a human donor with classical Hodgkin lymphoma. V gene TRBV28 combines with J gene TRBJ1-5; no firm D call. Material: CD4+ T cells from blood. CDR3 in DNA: TGTGCCAGCAGTTTATGGCAGGGCAATCAGCCCCAGCATTTT. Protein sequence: CASSLWQGNQPQHF.